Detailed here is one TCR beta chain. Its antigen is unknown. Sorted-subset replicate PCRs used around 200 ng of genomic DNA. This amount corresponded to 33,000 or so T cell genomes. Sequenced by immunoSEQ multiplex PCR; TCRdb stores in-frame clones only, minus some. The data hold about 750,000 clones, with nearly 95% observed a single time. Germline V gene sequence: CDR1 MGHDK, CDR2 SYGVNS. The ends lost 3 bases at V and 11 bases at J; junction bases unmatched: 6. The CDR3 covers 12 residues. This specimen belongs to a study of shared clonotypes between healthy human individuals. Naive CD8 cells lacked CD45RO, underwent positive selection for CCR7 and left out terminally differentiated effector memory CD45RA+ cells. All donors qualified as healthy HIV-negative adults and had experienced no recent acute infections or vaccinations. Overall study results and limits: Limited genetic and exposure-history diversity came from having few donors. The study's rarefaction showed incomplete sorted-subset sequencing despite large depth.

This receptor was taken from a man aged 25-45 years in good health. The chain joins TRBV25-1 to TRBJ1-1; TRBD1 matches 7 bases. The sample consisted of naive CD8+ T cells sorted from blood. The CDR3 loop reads CASSEGQGDAFF. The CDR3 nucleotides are TGTGCCAGCAGTGAGGGGCAGGGGGATGCTTTCTTT.